A single T cell receptor (beta chain) is shown here with its context. Its antigen is unknown. This CDR3 comprises 14 residues. CDR1 is LNHNV, CDR2 YYDKDF, per germline (reference sequence). This specimen comes from a study of CXCR3-negative and CXCR3-positive naive CD8 T cells. Regarding the study as a whole: A higher hydrophobicity marked the TRB CDR3s of CXCR3-positive naive cells versus CXCR3-negative naive cells. Diversity ran similarly high across both naive subsets but far lower in memory CD8+ cells. Post-cryopreservation CXCR3 expression was partly diminished, and the bulk of assays employed fresh PBMCs.

UMI-labeled 5' RACE TRB cDNA libraries were prepared from the cells. TCRdb re-called the 5' RACE reads; every CDR3 protein appears as one record, without DNA. The sample has over 95,000 distinct CDR3 sequences. In triplicate, each CD8+ T cell subset was sorted at 250,000 to 350,000 cells per replicate. The sample comprised naive CXCR3+ CD8+ T cells from blood. Subset defined: CD45RO-CCR7+CD27+CD95- naive CD8+ T cells expressing CXCR3 (TNR3+). This clonotype was sampled from a human donor in good health. Some clones in this sample may be carry-over from other donors' samples. The chain carries TRBV15 and TRBJ2-7; as DNA is missing, the TRBD1 call by TCRdb cannot be tested. CDR3 loop: CATSREGVTYEQYF.